These T cell receptor beta chains were read from a single sample in a study of T cell responses to AZD1222 COVID-19 vaccine. Libraries were prepared by immunoSEQ multiplex PCR; TCRdb keeps only in-frame clonotypes and omits some of them. The sample shows tens of thousands of clones, approximately 82% of them seen only once. Sequenced here: peripheral blood, sampled on day 0 of AZD1222 vaccination. The receptors originated from an adult in good health. Each CDR3 is given with its conserved first and last residue. D genes are given only for firm matches. Clone size is not always given. Where it is, it says once, few, many or a class for expanded clones.

d_gene,v_gene,abundance,j_gene,CDR3aa,CDR3nt
TRBD1,TRBV18,.,TRBJ2-5,CASSPPTGGWETQYF,TGTGCCAGCTCACCACCTACAGGGGGCTGGGAGACCCAGTACTTC
.,TRBV19,.,TRBJ1-2,CASIAGGSAGYGYTF,TGTGCCAGTATAGCGGGGGGCTCGGCCGGCTATGGCTACACCTTC
TRBD1,TRBV11-2,.,TRBJ1-1,CASRLTGAVRNTEAFF,TGTGCCAGCAGGTTGACAGGGGCGGTGAGGAACACTGAAGCTTTCTTT
TRBD1,TRBV19,few,TRBJ1-4,CASSSGQASEKLFF,TGTGCCAGTAGCTCGGGACAGGCGAGTGAAAAACTGTTTTTT
.,TRBV27,.,TRBJ2-3,CASSTDPSAPDTQYF,TGTGCCAGCAGTACCGATCCTTCTGCTCCAGATACGCAGTATTTT
.,TRBV9,few,TRBJ2-3,CASSVGNSGTDTQYF,TGTGCCAGCAGCGTAGGTAATAGCGGCACAGATACGCAGTATTTT
.,TRBV24-1,few,TRBJ2-1,CATSDTSKGMNEQFF,TGTGCCACCAGTGATACCTCGAAGGGTATGAATGAGCAGTTCTTC
.,TRBV14,.,TRBJ1-4,CASSQNHGVKSREKLFF,TGTGCCAGCAGCCAAAATCACGGGGTCAAGTCGCGTGAAAAACTGTTTTTT
.,TRBV28,once,TRBJ1-5,CASSAGPYQPQHF,TGTGCCAGCAGTGCGGGCCCTTATCAGCCCCAGCATTTT
.,TRBV19,.,TRBJ2-1,CASSVAGLYNEQFF,TGTGCCAGTAGTGTGGCGGGCCTCTACAATGAGCAGTTCTTC
.,TRBV20-1,.,TRBJ2-5,CSASFQPQETQYF,TGCAGTGCTAGTTTCCAGCCCCAAGAGACCCAGTACTTC
.,TRBV15,.,TRBJ2-3,CATSRLTTVVADTQYF,TGTGCCACCAGCAGACTAACAACAGTCGTGGCAGATACGCAGTATTTT
.,TRBV7-8,.,TRBJ2-5,CASSPLTSRETQYF,TGTGCCAGCAGCCCCCTGACTAGTAGGGAGACCCAGTACTTC
.,TRBV19,few,TRBJ1-6,CASSPPGGYNSPLHF,TGTGCCAGTAGCCCACCGGGAGGGTATAATTCACCCCTCCACTTT
.,TRBV18,.,TRBJ1-5,CASSPKVGAGQPQHF,TGTGCCAGCTCACCGAAAGTGGGGGCGGGCCAGCCCCAGCATTTT
.,TRBV7-9,.,TRBJ2-7,CASSLLTGRAYEQYF,TGTGCCAGCAGCTTACTAACGGGACGGGCCTACGAGCAGTACTTC
TRBD1,TRBV5-5,.,TRBJ2-2,CASSTGTGSVPGELFF,TGTGCCAGCAGCACGGGGACAGGGTCAGTGCCCGGGGAGCTGTTTTTT
.,TRBV5-8,.,TRBJ2-3,CASRSGLFTDTQYF,TGTGCCAGCAGATCGGGGCTTTTCACAGATACGCAGTATTTT
.,TRBV7-9,.,TRBJ2-1,CASGRLEGVNEQFF,TGTGCCAGCGGTAGACTAGAAGGTGTGAATGAGCAGTTCTTC
.,TRBV5-1,.,TRBJ1-2,CASSLAEGGGYTF,TGCGCCAGCAGCTTGGCCGAGGGAGGAGGCTACACCTTC
TRBD2,TRBV6-2/TRBV6-3,.,TRBJ2-1,CASSYGLAGGNEQFF,TGTGCCAGCAGTTACGGGTTAGCGGGAGGAAATGAGCAGTTCTTC
.,TRBV7-9,.,TRBJ1-2,CASSQTTGLYGYTF,TGTGCCAGCAGCCAAACCACCGGCCTTTATGGCTACACCTTC
.,TRBV5-6,.,TRBJ1-2,CASSQDSIYGYTF,TGTGCCAGCAGCCAAGACAGCATCTATGGCTACACCTTC
.,TRBV19,.,TRBJ2-1,CASSRSSLSVWNEQFF,TGTGCCAGTAGTCGGTCGAGCTTATCGGTCTGGAATGAGCAGTTCTTC
.,TRBV4-3,.,TRBJ2-1,CASSQGDFYNEQFF,TGCGCCAGCAGCCAGGGGGACTTTTACAATGAGCAGTTCTTC
.,TRBV10-3,.,TRBJ1-1,CAISENTEAFF,TGTGCCATCAGTGAAAACACTGAAGCTTTCTTT
.,TRBV19,.,TRBJ2-2,CASSVAETGELFF,TGTGCCAGTAGTGTAGCAGAGACCGGGGAGCTGTTTTTT
.,TRBV2,.,TRBJ2-1,CASSEALYLHEQFF,TGTGCCAGCAGTGAAGCGCTCTACCTCCATGAGCAGTTCTTC
TRBD1,TRBV12-5,few,TRBJ1-1,CASGGTGLPEAFF,TGTGCTAGTGGTGGGACAGGGTTACCAGAAGCTTTCTTT
TRBD1,TRBV19,.,TRBJ2-7,CASSVGQGFSYEQYF,TGTGCCAGTAGTGTAGGACAGGGCTTTTCCTACGAGCAGTACTTC
TRBD1,TRBV6-5,once,TRBJ1-1,CASSSYRGNTEAFF,TGTGCCAGCAGTTCTTACAGGGGGAACACTGAAGCTTTCTTT
.,TRBV7-8,.,TRBJ2-1,CASSTRTAGGLHNEQFF,TGTGCCAGCAGCACCCGAACAGCCGGAGGGCTCCACAATGAGCAGTTCTTC
.,TRBV11-3,.,TRBJ2-1,CASSLDSWGEVWEQFF,TGTGCCAGCAGCTTAGATAGTTGGGGCGAGGTTTGGGAGCAGTTCTTC
.,TRBV7-3,few,TRBJ2-3,CASSSSDDTQYF,TGTGCCAGCAGCTCCTCGGACGATACGCAGTATTTT
TRBD1,TRBV15,.,TRBJ2-7,CATSRRQGNYEQYF,TGTGCCACCAGCAGAAGACAGGGTAACTACGAGCAGTACTTC
TRBD1,TRBV28,.,TRBJ2-7,CASSPTTGVEYEQYF,TGTGCCAGCAGTCCCACAACAGGGGTGGAGTACGAGCAGTACTTC